What follows are 23 T cell receptor beta chains derived from one specimen sequenced in a study of CD8+CD57+ T cells in acquired aplastic anemia. Previously, flow cytometry had revealed CD8+CD57+ cell expansion in the patients chosen for sequencing. Template material for TCR beta VDJ and CDR3 profiling consisted of genomic DNA. One entry per CDR3 protein, called by TCRdb with MiXCR from the reads. The sample has about 120,000 distinct CDR3 sequences; approximately 36% are singletons. Sequencing was done on a sample of sorted CD4+, CD8+, or CD8+CD57+ T cells (not recorded which) from PBMCs. The receptors were sampled from a human donor with aplastic anemia.

This rearrangement joins TRBV24-1 to TRBJ2-5; TRBD2 agrees at 9 bases. This CDR3 spans 16 amino acids. The junction had 7 bases not matched to a gene; V was cut back by 1 base and J by 5 bases. Germline CDR1 and CDR2: KGHDR and SFDVKD. The CDR3 loop reads CATSDLAGGRRETQYF. The CDR3 nucleotides read TGTGCCACCAGTGATTTAGCGGGGGGCCGGCGGGAGACCCAGTACTTC.

A few counts support this clonotype. The CDR3 carries no conserved terminal phenylalanine or tryptophan, so it likely arises from a read error. This chain uses TRBV5-5 with TRBJ2-5; D uncertain. The germline V gene encodes CDR1 SGHKS and CDR2 YYEKEE (reference sequence). Between the trimmed V and J ends, which lost 2 bases and 4 bases, there was a span of 12 bases. The CDR3 length is 14 residues. The CDR3 region is CASSLRVSGETQYS. DNA for the CDR3: TGTGCCAGCAGCTTAAGGGTTTCAGGAGAGACCCAGTACTCC.

As regards this clonotype: This CDR3 fails to terminate in the conserved phenylalanine or tryptophan, so it likely reflects a read error. The rearrangement uses TRBV2 and TRBJ2-1; D is unclear. The V end lost 1 base, the J end lost 7 bases, and 2 bases lay between the germline ends. From germline, CDR1 is SNHLY and CDR2 FYNNEI. The CDR3 totals 11 residues. CDR3 nucleotide sequence: TGTGCCAGCAGTGAAGAGAATGAGCAGTTCCTC. This codes for CASSEENEQFL.

The rearrangement links TRBV10-3 to TRBJ2-5; 7 nucleotides line up with TRBD1. With V trimmed by 4 bases and J by 4 bases, 3 bases remained unmatched. CDR3 length: 13 amino acids. CDR1 is ENHRY and CDR2 is SYGVKD in the germline V gene. This CDR3 is CAISVSGGETQYF. As DNA, the CDR3 is TGTGCCATCAGTGTGTCAGGGGGAGAGACCCAGTACTTC.

The chain couples TRBV29-1 to TRBJ1-5, with 7 bases identical to TRBD1. Germline values: CDR1 SQVTM, CDR2 ANQGSEA. This CDR3 spans 12 amino acids. V shed 7 bases and J 4 bases; nucleotides not matched to a gene: 4. CDR3 sequence: CSGQGGNQPQHF. The CDR3 DNA follows: TGCAGCGGACAGGGTGGGAATCAGCCCCAGCATTTT.

As concerns this clonotype: At one of its ends the junction is not consistent with the germline gene, which may arise from a read error. The rearrangement links TRBV5-1 to TRBJ2-1, with TRBD1 matching over 9 bases. The V gene's germline CDR1 is SGHRS and CDR2 YFSETQ. The CDR3 sequence is 17 residues long. This chain's CDR3 is CASSPRTGEGSYDEQFF. The DNA for the CDR3 is TGCGCCAGCAGCCCCAGGACAGGGGAAGGCTCCTACGATGAGCAGTTCTTC.

At least ten counts were recorded for this clonotype. The gene calls are TRBV20-1 and TRBJ1-1, with 9 positions matching TRBD1. The CDR3 consists of 11 residues. Trimming at V came to 7 bases and at J to 10 bases, leaving 7 bases not matched to a gene. The germline V gene encodes CDR1 DFQATT and CDR2 SNEGSKA (reference sequence). The CDR3 nucleotides are TGCAGTGTTAACAGGGGGCTAGGAGCTTTCTTT. Translating gives CSVNRGLGAFF.

A remark on this clonotype: Possible read error: a much larger clone is one base away. The chain has TRBV3-1 and TRBJ2-7; D tentatively fits TRBD1 or TRBD2 (6 bases each). Germline CDR1 reads LGHDT; CDR2 reads YNNKEL (reference sequence). This CDR3 has 15 amino acids. The ends were cut back, 4 bases at V and 2 bases at J, with 15 bases in the middle. The CDR3 bases are TGTGCCAGCAGCCTCGACGAGGGGGGCCCCTACGAGCAGTACTTC. Translation gives CASSLDEGGPYEQYF.

This rearrangement joins TRBV7-2 to TRBJ1-1; no definite D call. The CDR3 covers 14 residues. V shed 6 bases and J shed 0 bases, with 11 bases lying between them. The germline V gene encodes CDR1 SGHTA and CDR2 FQGNSA. The CDR3 loop is CASSIAGLNTEAFF. CDR3 DNA: TGTGCCAGCAGTATCGCCGGATTGAACACTGAAGCTTTCTTT.

This clonotype was detected ten times or more. The chain links TRBV20-1 to TRBJ1-1; D gene ambiguous. V was shortened by 3 bases and J by 1 base, with 9 bases between the two germline ends. This CDR3 is 13 amino acids long. Germline lookup yields CDR1 DFQATT and CDR2 SNEGSKA (reference sequence). The DNA for the CDR3 is TGCAGTGCTAGTAGATTTGAGAACACTGAAGCTTTCTTT. Residues: CSASRFENTEAFF.

The chain has TRBV11-2 and TRBJ2-1; D may be TRBD1 or TRBD2 (5 bases each). The V end was cut by 5 bases, the J end by 0 bases, with 20 bases between. This CDR3 contains 18 residues. Germline CDR1 and CDR2: SGHAT and FQNNGV. The CDR3 reads CASSPLRGPRGSYNEQFF. CDR3 in DNA: TGTGCCAGCAGCCCCCTCCGGGGCCCTCGAGGCTCCTACAATGAGCAGTTCTTC.

This clonotype was found many times. The chain links TRBV2 to TRBJ1-1; 9 positions match TRBD1. CDR1 and CDR2 from the germline V gene are SNHLY and FYNNEI. V trimming: 7 bases; J trimming: 5 bases; junction bases outside the gene matches: 8. This CDR3 spans 14 amino acids. The CDR3 sequence: CASIYGTGKTEAFF. Here the CDR3 DNA reads TGTGCCAGCATTTATGGGACAGGGAAGACTGAAGCTTTCTTT.

The CDR3 region has the DNA TGTGCCAGCAGCTTACGGGGGGCGGGTGGGGCCAACGTCCTGACTTTC. Translating it yields CASSLRGAGGANVLTF. This chain joins TRBV7-3 and TRBJ2-6; tentative D call: TRBD2 (7 bases). The CDR3 contains 16 residues. The V end lost 2 bases, the J end lost 3 bases, and 11 bases lay between the germline ends. Per the germline V gene, CDR1 is SGHTA and CDR2 is FQGTGA.

This clonotype showed up just a few times. CDR3 coding DNA: TGTGCCAGCAGCCTAGGGGGCGGGGGGACCCAAGAGACCCAGTACTTC. It encodes CASSLGGGGTQETQYF. This chain links TRBV7-3 with TRBJ2-5; D perhaps matches TRBD2 (8 bases). With 5 bases removed from V and 1 base from J, the gap between germline ends came to 17 bases. Germline CDR1 and CDR2: SGHTA and FQGTGA. The CDR3 is 16 amino acids.

This clonotype has at least ten counts. V and J are TRBV30 and TRBJ1-4; D possibly corresponds to TRBD1 (6 bases). Germline loops: CDR1 GTSNPN, CDR2 SVGIG (reference sequence). The length of the CDR3 is 12 residues. V lost 3 bases and J lost 6, with 8 bases in between. CDR3 in DNA: TGTGCCTGGAGCCGACAGGATGAAAAACTGTTTTTT. Protein sequence: CAWSRQDEKLFF.

This clonotype was seen repeatedly, ten times or more. The chain has TRBV6-5 and TRBJ1-5; D gene unclear. CDR1 is MNHEY, CDR2 SVGAGI, per germline. The germline V and J ends were trimmed by 2 bases and 6 bases, with 5 bases remaining between them. The CDR3 totals 12 residues. The CDR3 nucleotides read TGTGCCAGCAGTTACCTGGGTCAGCCCCAGCATTTT. Residues: CASSYLGQPQHF.

The table lists this clonotype with many counts. This chain links TRBV6-6 with TRBJ1-6; D may be TRBD1 (6 bases). CDR3 length: 16 residues. Germline V gene data show CDR1 as MNHNY and CDR2 as SVGAGI (reference sequence). Trimming cost V 2 bases and J 6 bases, with 14 bases left between them. CDR3 sequence reads: CASSYLIQGGNSPLHF. CDR3 bases: TGTGCCAGCAGTTACCTGATACAGGGTGGTAATTCACCCCTCCACTTT.

This clonotype was recorded at least ten times. A read error may produce the germline difference seen at one junction end. The V call is TRBV5-1, the J call TRBJ1-4; possibly TRBD1 for D (5 bases). The germline gives CDR1 SGHRS, CDR2 YFSETQ. There are 16 residues in the CDR3. CDR3 residues: CASSIAPGRRNEKLFF. The DNA of the CDR3 is TGCGCCAGCAGCATCGCCCCGGGACGGCGTAATGAAAAACTATTTTTT.

This clonotype was counted ten times or more. The chain links TRBV20-1 to TRBJ1-2; TRBD1 matches at 7 bases. Looked up from germline, CDR1 is DFQATT and CDR2 is SNEGSKA (reference sequence). The CDR3 extends over 14 amino acids. Trimming removed 3 bases from V and 8 bases from J; junction bases left unmatched: 12. The CDR3 DNA is TGCAGTGCTAGTTCCCTAGAGGGGGCAAGAGGCTACACCTTC. Protein: CSASSLEGARGYTF.

This CDR3 is CASRVQGSNSPLHF. The CDR3 coding sequence is TGTGCCAGCAGAGTACAGGGAAGCAATTCACCCCTCCACTTT. The chain combines TRBV7-2 with TRBJ1-6; TRBD1 might be the D (6 bases). The CDR3 length is 14 residues. The V and J ends lost 6 bases and 7 bases respectively, with 13 bases between them. The germline V gene encodes CDR1 SGHTA and CDR2 FQGNSA.

This clonotype was observed many times. As DNA, the CDR3 is TGTGCCATAGATGGGGAGGCAACTAATGAAAAACTGTTTTTT. It is translated as CAIDGEATNEKLFF. V is TRBV10-3 and J is TRBJ1-4; D is unresolved. This CDR3 is 14 amino acids long. The germline V gene has CDR1 ENHRY and CDR2 SYGVKD. V lost 9 bases, J lost 0 bases, and 11 bases lay in between.

The sample holds a few counts of this clonotype. This may stem from a read error, because a much larger clone lies one nucleotide away. The gene calls are TRBV7-8 and TRBJ2-7; the D is unclear. Germline CDR1 reads SGHVS; CDR2 reads FQNEAQ. This CDR3 has 15 residues. As DNA, the CDR3 is TGTGCCAGCAGCTTAATGAAGTTAACGTCCTACGGGCAGTACTTC. Protein sequence: CASSLMKLTSYGQYF.

Of note for this clonotype: The junction does not match germline at one end; this may be a read error. The chain is built from TRBV9 and TRBJ1-2, with unresolved D. The CDR3 covers 12 residues. Germline V gene lookup returns CDR1 SGDLS and CDR2 YYNGEE. CDR3 sequence: CASSEFAGGYAF. DNA of the CDR3: TGTGCCAGCAGTGAATTTGCCGGTGGCTACGCCTTC.